Sequencing of this T cell receptor (beta chain) was carried out in a study of blood T cell repertoires in COVID-19. Sequencing used immunoSEQ multiplex PCR; TCRdb keeps in-frame clones, though not all of them. The repertoire has roughly 88,000 clones, approximately 88% of them found once; the top ten carry around 19%. Germline V CDR1 and CDR2: SGDLS, YYNGEE. V was clipped by 1 base and J by 7 bases, with 11 bases between them. There are 14 residues in the CDR3. The specimen was peripheral blood. The chain links TRBV9 to TRBJ1-4; D may be TRBD1 (6 bases). The origin of this receptor is an older woman with COVID-19, enrolled during active disease. The CDR3 region has the DNA TGTGCCAGCAGCGTAACAGGGTCTGGTGAAAAACTGTTTTTT. It encodes CASSVTGSGEKLFF.